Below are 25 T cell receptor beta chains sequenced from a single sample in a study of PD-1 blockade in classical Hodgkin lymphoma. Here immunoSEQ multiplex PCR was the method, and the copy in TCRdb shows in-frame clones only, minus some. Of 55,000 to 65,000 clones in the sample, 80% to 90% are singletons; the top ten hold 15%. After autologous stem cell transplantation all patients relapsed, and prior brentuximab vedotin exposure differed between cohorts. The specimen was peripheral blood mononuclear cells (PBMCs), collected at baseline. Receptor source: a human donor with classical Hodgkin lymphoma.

CDR3 sequence: CASSFLLGGYNEQFF. In DNA form, the CDR3 reads TGTGCCAGCAGCTTCCTTCTCGGGGGATACAATGAGCAGTTCTTC. The gene calls are TRBV13 and TRBJ2-1, with D possibly TRBD2 on 6 matching bases. CDR3 length: 15 amino acids. V was pared by 3 bases and J by 4 bases, with 13 bases between. Germline V gene data show CDR1 as PRHDT and CDR2 as FYEKMQ (reference sequence).

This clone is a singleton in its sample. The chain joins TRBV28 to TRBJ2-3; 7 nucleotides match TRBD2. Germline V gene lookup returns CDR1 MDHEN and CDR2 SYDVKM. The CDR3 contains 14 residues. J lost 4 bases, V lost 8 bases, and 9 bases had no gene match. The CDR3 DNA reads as TGTGCCAGCGGATTGAATGGGAGGGCAGATACGCAGTATTTT. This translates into CASGLNGRADTQYF.

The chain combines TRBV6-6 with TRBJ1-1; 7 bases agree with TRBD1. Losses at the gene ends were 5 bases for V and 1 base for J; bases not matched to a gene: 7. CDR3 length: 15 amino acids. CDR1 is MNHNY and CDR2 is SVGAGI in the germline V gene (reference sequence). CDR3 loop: CASSPPGQPNTEAFF. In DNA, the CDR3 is TGTGCCAGCAGTCCGCCGGGACAGCCGAACACTGAAGCTTTCTTT.

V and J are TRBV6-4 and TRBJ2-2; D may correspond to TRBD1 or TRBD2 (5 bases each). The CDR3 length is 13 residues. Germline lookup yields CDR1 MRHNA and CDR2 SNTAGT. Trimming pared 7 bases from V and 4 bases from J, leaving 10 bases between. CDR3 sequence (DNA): TGTGCCAGCACCGAGGGGAGCACCGGGGAGCTGTTTTTT. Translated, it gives CASTEGSTGELFF.

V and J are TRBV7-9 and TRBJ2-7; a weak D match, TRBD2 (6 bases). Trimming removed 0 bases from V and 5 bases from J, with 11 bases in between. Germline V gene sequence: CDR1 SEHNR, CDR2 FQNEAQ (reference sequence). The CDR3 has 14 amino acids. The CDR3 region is CASSLAGTRNEQYF. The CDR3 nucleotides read TGTGCCAGCAGCTTAGCTGGGACTCGGAACGAGCAGTACTTC.

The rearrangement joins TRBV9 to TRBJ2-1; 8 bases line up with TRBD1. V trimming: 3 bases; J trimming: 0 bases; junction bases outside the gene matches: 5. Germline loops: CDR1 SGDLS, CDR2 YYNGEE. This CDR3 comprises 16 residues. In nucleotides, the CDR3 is TGTGCCAGCAGCGCCCGGACAGGGAACTCCTACAATGAGCAGTTCTTC. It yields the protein CASSARTGNSYNEQFF.

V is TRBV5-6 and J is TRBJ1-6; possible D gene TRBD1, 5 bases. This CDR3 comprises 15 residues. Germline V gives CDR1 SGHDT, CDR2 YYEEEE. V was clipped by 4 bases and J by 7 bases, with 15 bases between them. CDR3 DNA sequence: TGTGCCAGCAGCCCTATTCATAGACAGAATTCACCCCTCCACTTT. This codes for CASSPIHRQNSPLHF. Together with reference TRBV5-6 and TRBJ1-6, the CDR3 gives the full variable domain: DAGVTQSPTHLIKTRGQQVTLRCSPKSGHDTVSWYQQALGQGPQFIFQYYEEEERQRGNFPDRFSGHQFPNYSSELNVNALLLGDSALYLCASSPIHRQNSPLHFGNGTRLTVT.

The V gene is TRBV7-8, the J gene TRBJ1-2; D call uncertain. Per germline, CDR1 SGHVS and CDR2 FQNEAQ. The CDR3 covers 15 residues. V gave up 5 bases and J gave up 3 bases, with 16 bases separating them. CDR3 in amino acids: CASSLTPTADYGYTF. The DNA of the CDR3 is TGTGCCAGCAGCCTTACTCCGACGGCTGACTATGGCTACACCTTC.

The CDR3: CASQGAWDNEQFF. Written as DNA, the CDR3 is TGTGCCAGTCAGGGGGCTTGGGACAATGAGCAGTTCTTC. J is TRBJ2-1 and V is TRBV11-3; 8 bases are shared with TRBD1. After removal of 9 bases from V and 5 bases from J, the junction contained 6 bases not matched to a gene. Germline V gene sequence: CDR1 SGHNT, CDR2 YENEEA. There are 13 residues in the CDR3. The full variable domain, in which reference TRBV11-3 and TRBJ2-1 provide the parts outside the CDR3, is EAGVVQSPRYKIIEKKQPVAFWCNPISGHNTLYWYLQNLGQGPELLIRYENEEAVDDSQLPKDRFSAERLKGVDSTLKIQPAELGDSAVYLCASQGAWDNEQFFGPGTRLTVL.

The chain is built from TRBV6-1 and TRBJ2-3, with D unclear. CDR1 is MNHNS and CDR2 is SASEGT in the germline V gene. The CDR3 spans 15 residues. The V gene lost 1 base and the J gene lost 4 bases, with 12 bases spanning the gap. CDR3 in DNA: TGTGCCAGCAGTGAAGGGGCAGGTTGGGCAGATACGCAGTATTTT. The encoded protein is CASSEGAGWADTQYF.

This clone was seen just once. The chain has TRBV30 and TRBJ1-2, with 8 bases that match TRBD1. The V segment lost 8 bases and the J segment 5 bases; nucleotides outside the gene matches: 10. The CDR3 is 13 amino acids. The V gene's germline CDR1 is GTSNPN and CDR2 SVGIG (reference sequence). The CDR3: CAGPGQGTYGYTF. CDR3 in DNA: TGTGCCGGCCCTGGACAGGGTACTTATGGCTACACCTTC.

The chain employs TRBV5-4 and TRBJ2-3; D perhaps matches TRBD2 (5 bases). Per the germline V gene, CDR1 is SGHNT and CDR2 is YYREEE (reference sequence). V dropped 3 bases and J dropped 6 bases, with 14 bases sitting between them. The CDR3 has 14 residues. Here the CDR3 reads CASSSPLATDTQYF. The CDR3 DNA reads TGTGCCAGCAGCTCCCCTCTAGCTACGGATACGCAGTATTTT. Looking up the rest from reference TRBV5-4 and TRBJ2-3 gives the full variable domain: ETGVTQSPTHLIKTRGQQVTLRCSSQSGHNTVSWYQQALGQGPQFIFQYYREEENGRGNFPPRFSGLQFPNYSSELNVNALELDDSALYLCASSSPLATDTQYFGPGTRLTVL.

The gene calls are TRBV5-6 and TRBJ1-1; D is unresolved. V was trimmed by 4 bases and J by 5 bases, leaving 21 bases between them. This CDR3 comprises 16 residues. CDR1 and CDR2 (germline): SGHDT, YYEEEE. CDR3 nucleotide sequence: TGTGCCAGCAGCCGGACCGTGAGGGCCTTGGGGACTGAAGCTTTCTTT. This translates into CASSRTVRALGTEAFF.

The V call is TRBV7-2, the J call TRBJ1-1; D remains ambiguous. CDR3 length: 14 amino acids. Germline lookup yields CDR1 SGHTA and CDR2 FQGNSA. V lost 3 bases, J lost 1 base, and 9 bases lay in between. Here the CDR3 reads CASSLYFWNTEAFF. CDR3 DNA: TGTGCCAGCAGCTTGTACTTCTGGAACACTGAAGCTTTCTTT. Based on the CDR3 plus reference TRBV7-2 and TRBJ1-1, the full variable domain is GAGVSQSPSNKVTEKGKDVELRCDPISGHTALYWYRQSLGQGLEFLIYFQGNSAPDKSGLPSDRFSAERTGGSVSTLTIQRTQQEDSAVYLCASSLYFWNTEAFFGQGTRLTVV.

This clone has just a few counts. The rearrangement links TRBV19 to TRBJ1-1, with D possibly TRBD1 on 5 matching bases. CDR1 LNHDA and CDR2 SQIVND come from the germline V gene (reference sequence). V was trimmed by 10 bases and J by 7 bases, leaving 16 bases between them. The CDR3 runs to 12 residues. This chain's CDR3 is CAIHLSRGEAFF. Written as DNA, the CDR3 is TGTGCCATTCACCTGTCAAGGGGTGAAGCTTTCTTT.

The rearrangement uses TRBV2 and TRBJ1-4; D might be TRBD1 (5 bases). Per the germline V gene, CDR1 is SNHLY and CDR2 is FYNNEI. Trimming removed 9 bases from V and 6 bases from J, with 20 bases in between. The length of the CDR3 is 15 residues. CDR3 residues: CASNSRGGGDEKLFF. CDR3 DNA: TGTGCCAGTAATAGCCGAGGCGGGGGGGATGAAAAACTGTTTTTT.

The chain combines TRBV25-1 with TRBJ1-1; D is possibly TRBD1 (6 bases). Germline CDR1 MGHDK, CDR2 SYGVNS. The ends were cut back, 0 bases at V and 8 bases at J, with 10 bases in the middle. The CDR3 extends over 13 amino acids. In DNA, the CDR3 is TGTGCCAGCAGTGAATATGGGGGGCTGGAAGCTTTCTTT. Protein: CASSEYGGLEAFF.

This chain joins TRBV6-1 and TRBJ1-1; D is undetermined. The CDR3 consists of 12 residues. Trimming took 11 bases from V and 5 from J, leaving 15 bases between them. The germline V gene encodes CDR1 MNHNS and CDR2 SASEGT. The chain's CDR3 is CAGRKGATEAFF. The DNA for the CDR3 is TGTGCCGGCCGGAAGGGAGCGACTGAAGCTTTCTTT.

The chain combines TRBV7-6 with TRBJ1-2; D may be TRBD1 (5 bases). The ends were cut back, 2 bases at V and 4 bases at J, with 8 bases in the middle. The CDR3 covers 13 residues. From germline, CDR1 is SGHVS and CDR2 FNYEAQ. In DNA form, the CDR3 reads TGTGCCAGCAGCTTACAGGGCCCCTATGGCTACACCTTC. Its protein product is CASSLQGPYGYTF.

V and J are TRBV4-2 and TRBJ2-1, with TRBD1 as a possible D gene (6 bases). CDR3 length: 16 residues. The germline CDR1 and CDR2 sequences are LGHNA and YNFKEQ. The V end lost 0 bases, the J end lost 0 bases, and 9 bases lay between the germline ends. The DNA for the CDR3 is TGTGCCAGCAGCCAAGACAGGGGAAGCTCCTACAATGAGCAGTTCTTC. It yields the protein CASSQDRGSSYNEQFF.

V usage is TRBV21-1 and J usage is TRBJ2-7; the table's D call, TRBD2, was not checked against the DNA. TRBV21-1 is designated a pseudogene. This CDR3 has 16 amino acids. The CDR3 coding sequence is TGTGCCAGCAGCACTTTAACTAGCGGGGGGGCCTACGAGCAGTACTTC. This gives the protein CASSTLTSGGAYEQYF.

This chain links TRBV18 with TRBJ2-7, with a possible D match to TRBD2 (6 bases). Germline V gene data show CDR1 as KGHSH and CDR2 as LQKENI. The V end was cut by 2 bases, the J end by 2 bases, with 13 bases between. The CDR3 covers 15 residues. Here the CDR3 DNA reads TGTGCCAGCTCACCAAGGGACGGGAGTCCCTACGAGCAGTACTTC. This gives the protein CASSPRDGSPYEQYF.

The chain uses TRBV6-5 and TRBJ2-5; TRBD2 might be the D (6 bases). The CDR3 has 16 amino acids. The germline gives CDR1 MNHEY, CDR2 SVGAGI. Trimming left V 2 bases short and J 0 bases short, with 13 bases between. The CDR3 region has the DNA TGTGCCAGCAGTTACCTAACCAGCGGGTACCAAGAGACCCAGTACTTC. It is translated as CASSYLTSGYQETQYF.

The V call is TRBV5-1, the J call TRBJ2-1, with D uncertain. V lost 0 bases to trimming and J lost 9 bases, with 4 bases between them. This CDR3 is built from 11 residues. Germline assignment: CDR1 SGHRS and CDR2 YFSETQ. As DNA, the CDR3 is TGCGCCAGCAGCTTGGATCGTGAGCAGTTCTTC. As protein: CASSLDREQFF.

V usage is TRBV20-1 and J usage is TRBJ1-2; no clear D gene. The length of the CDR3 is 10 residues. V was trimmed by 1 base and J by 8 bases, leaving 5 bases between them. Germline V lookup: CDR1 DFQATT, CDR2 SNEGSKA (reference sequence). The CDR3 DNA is TGCAGTGCTAGAGCGGGGGGCTACACCTTC. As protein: CSARAGGYTF.